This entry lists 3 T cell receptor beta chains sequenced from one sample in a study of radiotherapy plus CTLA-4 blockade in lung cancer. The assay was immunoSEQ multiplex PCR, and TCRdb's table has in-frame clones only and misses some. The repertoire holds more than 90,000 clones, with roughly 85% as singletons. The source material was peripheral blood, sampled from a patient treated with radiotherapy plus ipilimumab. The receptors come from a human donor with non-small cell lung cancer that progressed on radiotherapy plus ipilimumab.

CDR3 sequence reads: CASSSLPGTSGIGEQFF. The CDR3 coding sequence is TGCGCCAGCAGCTCTCTGCCCGGGACTAGCGGGATTGGTGAGCAGTTCTTC. The chain has TRBV5-1 and TRBJ2-1; 13 bases agree with TRBD2. J gave up 9 bases and V 3 bases, and 12 bases lay outside the gene matches. The CDR3 loop spans 17 amino acids. Germline assignment: CDR1 SGHRS and CDR2 YFSETQ.

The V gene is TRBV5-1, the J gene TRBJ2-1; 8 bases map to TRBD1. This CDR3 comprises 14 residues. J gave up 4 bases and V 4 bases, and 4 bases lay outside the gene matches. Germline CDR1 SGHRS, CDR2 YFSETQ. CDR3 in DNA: TGCGCCAGCAGCCCGGGACAGGATTACAATGAGCAGTTCTTC. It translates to CASSPGQDYNEQFF. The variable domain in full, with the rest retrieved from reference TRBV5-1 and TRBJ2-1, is KAGVTQTPRYLIKTRGQQVTLSCSPISGHRSVSWYQQTPGQGLQFLFEYFSETQRNKGNFPGRFSGRQFSNSRSEMNVSTLELGDSALYLCASSPGQDYNEQFFGPGTRLTVL.

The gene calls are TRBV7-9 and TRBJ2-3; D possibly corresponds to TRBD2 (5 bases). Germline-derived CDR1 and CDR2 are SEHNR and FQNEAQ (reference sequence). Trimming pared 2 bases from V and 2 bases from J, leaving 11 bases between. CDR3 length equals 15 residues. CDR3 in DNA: TGTGCCAGCAGCTTATCAACGGGGTTCACAGATACGCAGTATTTT. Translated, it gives CASSLSTGFTDTQYF.